The 20 T cell receptor beta chains below all came from one sample that was sequenced in a study of vaccination and CD4 T cells after COVID-19. The Oncomine TCR Beta short-read assay sequenced DNA from cultured CD4+ T cells. TCRdb analysed the PCR reads with MiXCR anew, one entry per CDR3 protein. The sample gives roughly 7,300 distinct CDR3 sequences, 40% to 65% of which show up once; almost 35% is in the top ten. No antigen has been assigned to these receptors. The treatment here: roughly 10-day PBMC culture with coronavirus spike peptide pools or control peptides (ViraFEST assay). Sequenced sample: CD4+ T cells from blood, cultured in vitro. These receptors were collected from a human donor who had recovered from COVID-19.

This clonotype was counted once. V and J are TRBV18 and TRBJ1-1; TRBD1 might be the D (6 bases). V lost 3 bases to trimming and J lost 4 bases, with 24 bases between them. Germline CDR1 and CDR2: KGHSH and LQKENI. The CDR3 has 18 residues. CDR3 nucleotide sequence: TGTGCCAGCTCACCGTACTCTAATCACAGGGTTTCGTTCACTGAAGCTTTCTTT. Translated: CASSPYSNHRVSFTEAFF.

The chain employs TRBV5-1 and TRBJ2-1, with D perhaps TRBD1 (5 bases). Germline values: CDR1 SGHRS, CDR2 YFSETQ. Trimming removed 4 bases from V and 2 bases from J, with 13 bases in between. The CDR3 covers 15 residues. The CDR3 DNA follows: TGCGCCAGCAGCGATAGACAGTCGCCCTACAATGAGCAGTTCTTC. It translates to CASSDRQSPYNEQFF.

The rearrangement joins TRBV24-1 to TRBJ2-7, with 9 bases lining up with TRBD1. The V and J ends lost 2 bases and 5 bases, in that order; junction bases with no gene match: 6. The CDR3 spans 15 residues. Germline values: CDR1 KGHDR, CDR2 SFDVKD. CDR3 sequence: CATSDSGTGSHEQYF. In DNA form, the CDR3 reads TGTGCCACCAGTGATTCCGGGACAGGGTCCCACGAGCAGTACTTC.

In its sample, this clonotype was seen a few times. The V and J genes are TRBV19 and TRBJ1-5; the D is unclear. The V end lost 1 base, the J end lost 2 bases, and 15 bases lay between the germline ends. The CDR3 runs to 17 residues. Germline V gene sequence: CDR1 LNHDA, CDR2 SQIVND (reference sequence). The CDR3 loop reads CASSIVPLTSGNQPQHF. The CDR3 DNA reads as TGTGCCAGTAGTATAGTTCCACTGACTAGCGGCAATCAGCCCCAGCATTTT. Filled out from reference TRBV19 and TRBJ1-5, the complete variable domain reads DGGITQSPKYLFRKEGQNVTLSCEQNLNHDAMYWYRQDPGQGLRLIYYSQIVNDFQKGDIAEGYSVSREKKESFPLTVTSAQKNPTAFYLCASSIVPLTSGNQPQHFGDGTRLSIL.

V gene TRBV6-5 combines with J gene TRBJ1-2; D ambiguous. The CDR3 covers 15 residues. V lost 4 bases to trimming and J lost 3 bases, with 15 bases between them. The germline CDR1 and CDR2 sequences are MNHEY and SVGAGI. The CDR3 DNA follows: TGTGCCAGCAGTTTTGCTGACGACGGGTACTATGGCTACACCTTC. Protein: CASSFADDGYYGYTF.

V is TRBV30 and J is TRBJ1-3, with D unclear. With 5 bases removed from V and 1 base from J, the gap between germline ends came to 9 bases. Germline V gene lookup returns CDR1 GTSNPN and CDR2 SVGIG (reference sequence). The CDR3 covers 13 residues. Here the CDR3 reads CAWGTESGNTIYF. The DNA for the CDR3 is TGTGCCTGGGGAACAGAGTCTGGAAACACCATATATTTT.

The V gene is TRBV6-1, the J gene TRBJ1-1; D is possibly TRBD1 (6 bases). The CDR3 is 13 amino acids. Germline V CDR1 and CDR2: MNHNS, SASEGT. Trimming shortened V by 9 bases and J by 6 bases, and 17 bases separated the two germline ends. CDR3 sequence reads: CASRNLRGAEAFF. The CDR3 DNA follows: TGTGCCAGTAGGAATCTCAGGGGCGCTGAAGCTTTCTTT.

Here the CDR3 reads CASSVVGAVTDTQYF. Here the CDR3 DNA reads TGTGCCAGCAGCGTCGTGGGGGCGGTCACAGATACGCAGTATTTT. The chain uses TRBV6-2 or TRBV6-3 and TRBJ2-3, with D possibly matching TRBD1 (6 bases). The CDR3 consists of 15 residues. The V and J ends lost 6 bases and 2 bases respectively, with 15 bases between them. Looked up from germline, CDR1 is MNHEY and CDR2 is SVGEGT.

This clonotype is medium-sized (0.01 to 0.1%). The chain joins TRBV6-4 to TRBJ2-2, with D possibly TRBD2 on 6 matching bases. The germline V gene has CDR1 MRHNA and CDR2 SNTAGT. The CDR3 sequence is 14 residues long. With 5 bases removed from V and 0 bases from J, the gap between germline ends came to 7 bases. CDR3 loop: CASSRGSNTGELFF. Here the CDR3 DNA reads TGTGCCAGCAGTCGGGGGTCGAACACCGGGGAGCTGTTTTTT.

This chain uses TRBV7-2 with TRBJ2-3; D might be TRBD2 (7 bases). The CDR3 is made up of 15 amino acids. The ends were cut back, 0 bases at V and 5 bases at J, with 12 bases in the middle. The germline gives CDR1 SGHTA, CDR2 FQGNSA. The CDR3 nucleotides read TGTGCCAGCAGCTTAGCGGGGGGGCTTGGAGATACGCAGTATTTT. It specifies CASSLAGGLGDTQYF.

This chain uses TRBV6-2 or TRBV6-3 with TRBJ2-7; D is ambiguous. This CDR3 contains 11 residues. V lost 8 bases to trimming and J lost 2 bases, with 7 bases between them. CDR1 and CDR2 (germline): MNHEY, SVGEGT. The CDR3 DNA sequence: TGTGCCAGCGGGCAGACCTACGAGCAGTACTTC. Translation: CASGQTYEQYF.

This chain joins TRBV29-1 and TRBJ2-7; D gene uncertain. The germline gives CDR1 SQVTM, CDR2 ANQGSEA. Trimming removed 2 bases from V and 2 bases from J, with 7 bases in between. The CDR3 contains 12 residues. The CDR3 is CSVELGTYEQYF. CDR3 DNA sequence: TGCAGCGTTGAACTAGGGACCTACGAGCAGTACTTC.

Regarding this clonotype: The junction departs from germline at one end; a sequencing error may be responsible. This chain uses TRBV11-2 with TRBJ2-5; D not certain. CDR3 length: 14 residues. Germline values: CDR1 SGHAT, CDR2 FQNNGV. The CDR3 nucleotides read TGTGCCTCTTTAGATGAGGATTTCCAAGAGACTCAGTACTTC. Its protein product is CASLDEDFQETQYF. Full variable domain (missing parts from reference TRBV11-2 and TRBJ2-5): EAGVAQSPRYKIIEKRQSVAFWCNPISGHATLYWYQQILGQGPKLLIQFQNNGVVDDSQLPKDRFSAERLKGVDSTLKIQPAKLEDSAVYLCASLDEDFQETQYFGPGTRLLVL.

This clonotype was seen only a few times. The V gene is TRBV7-2, the J gene TRBJ1-2; unclear D gene. Trimming cost V 8 bases and J 0 bases, with 16 bases left between them. Germline CDR1 and CDR2: SGHTA and FQGNSA. This CDR3 spans 15 amino acids. Here the CDR3 DNA reads TGTGCCAGCGGACCCCGGCAGGCGGCTAACTATGGCTACACCTTC. Translating gives CASGPRQAANYGYTF. The whole variable domain, remainder taken from reference TRBV7-2 and TRBJ1-2, is GAGVSQSPSNKVTEKGKDVELRCDPISGHTALYWYRQSLGQGLEFLIYFQGNSAPDKSGLPSDRFSAERTGGSVSTLTIQRTQQEDSAVYLCASGPRQAANYGYTFGSGTRLTVV.

This chain joins TRBV6-5 and TRBJ2-7; D unclear. This CDR3 has 11 residues. The germline V gene encodes CDR1 MNHEY and CDR2 SVGAGI. The V and J ends lost 2 bases and 7 bases respectively, with 6 bases between them. The CDR3 coding sequence is TGTGCCAGCAGTTACGGTTGGGAGCAGTACTTC. This sequence encodes CASSYGWEQYF.

This clonotype was seen more than once but under ten times. This chain uses TRBV7-3 with TRBJ2-1, with no clear D. V gave up 0 bases and J gave up 6 bases, with 9 bases separating them. This CDR3 is 14 amino acids long. Germline V gene data show CDR1 as SGHTA and CDR2 as FQGTGA. Written as DNA, the CDR3 is TGTGCCAGCAGCTTAACGGGATTTCTCAATGAGCAGTTCTTC. Amino acid sequence: CASSLTGFLNEQFF.

The J gene is TRBJ1-1, the V gene TRBV11-3, with D perhaps TRBD1 (5 bases). This CDR3 contains 15 residues. Deletions cut 5 bases from V and 5 bases from J, with 18 bases between. Germline V gene lookup returns CDR1 SGHNT and CDR2 YENEEA. The DNA for the CDR3 is TGTGCCAGCAGCCGACGTGGGGCAGGGTGGACTGAAGCTTTCTTT. This codes for CASSRRGAGWTEAFF. Variable domain in full (rest from reference TRBV11-3 and TRBJ1-1): EAGVVQSPRYKIIEKKQPVAFWCNPISGHNTLYWYLQNLGQGPELLIRYENEEAVDDSQLPKDRFSAERLKGVDSTLKIQPAELGDSAVYLCASSRRGAGWTEAFFGQGTRLTVV.

The chain uses TRBV5-6 and TRBJ2-7; TRBD1 agrees at 8 bases. CDR1 is SGHDT, CDR2 YYEEEE, per germline. This CDR3 comprises 13 residues. Trimming cost V 7 bases and J 3 bases; bases outside gene matches: 6. The CDR3 DNA follows: TGTGCCAGCTTCCGGGACAGGAGCTACGAGCAGTACTTC. Amino acids: CASFRDRSYEQYF.

The chain is built from TRBV12-3 or TRBV12-4 and TRBJ2-2, with D possibly TRBD1 on 6 matching bases. Trimming took off 6 bases at V and 1 base at J, with 9 bases between the two ends. The CDR3 length is 14 residues. This chain's CDR3 is CASRGAGNTGELFF. DNA of the CDR3: TGTGCCAGCAGGGGGGCGGGGAACACCGGGGAGCTGTTTTTT.

This clonotype was detected only a few times. This rearrangement joins TRBV27 to TRBJ2-1; 11 bases line up with TRBD2. Germline V lookup: CDR1 MNHEY, CDR2 SMNVEV (reference sequence). This CDR3 spans 15 amino acids. The trim removed 6 bases at V and 4 bases at J, leaving 5 bases unmatched. The CDR3 bases are TGTGCCAGCAGAATTAGCGGGAGGGGGTACAATGAGCAGTTCTTC. Its translation is CASRISGRGYNEQFF.